This TCR beta chain comes out of a study of T cells in Graves' hyperthyroidism and ophthalmopathy. Broader study findings: Ophthalmopathy was told apart from stable hyperthyroidism by a 13 V-J model.

As for this clonotype: Its antigen remains unknown.

Diagnoses were established using clinical symptoms, serum thyroxine and TRAb, thyroid ultrasound and orbital computed tomography. Fresh 10 ml peripheral blood yielded PBMCs. The investigators amplified TCR beta CDR3 regions from RNA transcripts. The study used the HTBI primer set for a first-round RT-PCR of the TCR CDR3. TCRdb ran MiXCR on the multiplex PCR reads and lists one entry per CDR3 protein. The sample holds some 360,000 distinct CDR3 sequences, roughly 20% seen once. Germline-derived CDR1 and CDR2 are SEHNR and FQNEAQ (reference sequence). CDR3 length: 15 residues. The J segment lost 5 bases and the V segment lost 8 bases, leaving 6 bases of the junction unmatched.

Sequenced input: blood. V usage is TRBV7-9 and J usage is TRBJ2-5; 15 bases match TRBD2. This sequence originates from a woman aged 40-49 years with Graves' ophthalmopathy. In DNA, the CDR3 is TGTGCCAGCCGTGGGACTAGCGGGAGGATGGAGACCCAGTACTTC. This gives the protein CASRGTSGRMETQYF.